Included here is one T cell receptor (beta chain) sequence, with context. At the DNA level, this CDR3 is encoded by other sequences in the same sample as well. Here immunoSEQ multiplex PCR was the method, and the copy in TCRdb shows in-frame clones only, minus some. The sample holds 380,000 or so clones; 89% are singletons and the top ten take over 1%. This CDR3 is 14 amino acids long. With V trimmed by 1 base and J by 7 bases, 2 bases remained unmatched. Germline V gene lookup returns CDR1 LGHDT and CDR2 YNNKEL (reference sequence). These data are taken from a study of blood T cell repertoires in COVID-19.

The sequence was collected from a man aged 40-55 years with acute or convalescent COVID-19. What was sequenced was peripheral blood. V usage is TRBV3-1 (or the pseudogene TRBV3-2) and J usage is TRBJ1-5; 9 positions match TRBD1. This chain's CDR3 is CASSQGQGGQPQHF. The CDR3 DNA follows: TGTGCCAGCAGCCAAGGACAGGGGGGGCAGCCCCAGCATTTT.